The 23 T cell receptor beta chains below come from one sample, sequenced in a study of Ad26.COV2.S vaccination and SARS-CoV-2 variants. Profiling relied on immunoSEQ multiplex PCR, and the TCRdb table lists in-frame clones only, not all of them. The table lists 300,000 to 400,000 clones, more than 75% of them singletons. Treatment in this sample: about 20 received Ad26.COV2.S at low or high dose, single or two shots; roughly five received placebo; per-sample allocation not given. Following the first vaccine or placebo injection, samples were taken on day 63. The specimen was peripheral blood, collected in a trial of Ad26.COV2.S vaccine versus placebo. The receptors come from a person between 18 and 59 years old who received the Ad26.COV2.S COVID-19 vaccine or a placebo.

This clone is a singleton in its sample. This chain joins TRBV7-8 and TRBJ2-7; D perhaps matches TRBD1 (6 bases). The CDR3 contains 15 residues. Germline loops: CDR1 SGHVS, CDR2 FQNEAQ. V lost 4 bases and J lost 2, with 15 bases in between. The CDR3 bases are TGTGCCAGCAGCTCTATGACGGACAGTACCTACGAGCAGTACTTC. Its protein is CASSSMTDSTYEQYF.

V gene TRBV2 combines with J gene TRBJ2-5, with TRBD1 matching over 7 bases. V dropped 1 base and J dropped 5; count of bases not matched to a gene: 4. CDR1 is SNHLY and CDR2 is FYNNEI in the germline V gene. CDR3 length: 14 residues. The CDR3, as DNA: TGTGCCAGCAGTGAAGATGGCAGGGGGGAGACCCAGTACTTC. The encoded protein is CASSEDGRGETQYF. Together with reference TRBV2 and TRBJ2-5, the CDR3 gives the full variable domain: EPEVTQTPSHQVTQMGQEVILRCVPISNHLYFYWYRQILGQKVEFLVSFYNNEISEKSEIFDDQFSVERPDGSNFTLKIRSTKLEDSAMYFCASSEDGRGETQYFGPGTRLLVL.

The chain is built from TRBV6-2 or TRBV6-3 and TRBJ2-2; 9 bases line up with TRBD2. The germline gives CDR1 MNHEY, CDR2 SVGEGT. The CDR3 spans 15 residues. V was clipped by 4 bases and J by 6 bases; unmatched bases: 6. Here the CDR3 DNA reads TGTGCCAGCAGTTCCCATAGCGGGGGCCCCGGGGAGCTGTTTTTT. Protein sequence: CASSSHSGGPGELFF.

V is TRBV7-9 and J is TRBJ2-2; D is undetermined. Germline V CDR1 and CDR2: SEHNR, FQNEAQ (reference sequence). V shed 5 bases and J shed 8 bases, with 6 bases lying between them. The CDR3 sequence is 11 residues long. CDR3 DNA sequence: TGTGCCAGCAGCCCCAAGGGGGAGCTGTTTTTT. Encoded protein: CASSPKGELFF.

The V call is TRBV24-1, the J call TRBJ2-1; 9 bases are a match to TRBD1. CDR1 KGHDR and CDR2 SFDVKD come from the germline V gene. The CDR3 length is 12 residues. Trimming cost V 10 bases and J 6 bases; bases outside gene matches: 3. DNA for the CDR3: TGTGCCACGGGACAGGGTGGCAATGAGCAGTTCTTC. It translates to CATGQGGNEQFF.

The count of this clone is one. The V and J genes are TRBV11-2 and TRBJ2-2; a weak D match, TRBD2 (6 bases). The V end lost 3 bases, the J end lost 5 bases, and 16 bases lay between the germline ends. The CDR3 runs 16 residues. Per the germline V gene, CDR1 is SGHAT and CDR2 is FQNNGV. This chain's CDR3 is CASSFLSGSDTGELFF. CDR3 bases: TGTGCCAGCAGCTTCTTGTCCGGGAGCGATACCGGGGAGCTGTTTTTT.

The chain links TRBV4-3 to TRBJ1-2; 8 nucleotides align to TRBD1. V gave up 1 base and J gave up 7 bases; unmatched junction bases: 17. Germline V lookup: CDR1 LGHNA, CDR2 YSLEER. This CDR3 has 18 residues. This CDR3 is CASSQGLGTGASVRGYTF. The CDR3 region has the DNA TGCGCCAGCAGCCAAGGCCTAGGGACAGGAGCCTCAGTTCGTGGCTACACCTTC.

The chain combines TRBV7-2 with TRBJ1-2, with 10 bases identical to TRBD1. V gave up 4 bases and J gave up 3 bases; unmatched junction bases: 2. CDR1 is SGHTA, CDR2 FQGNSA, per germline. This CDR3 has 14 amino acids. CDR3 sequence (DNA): TGTGCCAGCAGCTATGGGACAGGGGACTATGGCTACACCTTC. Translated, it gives CASSYGTGDYGYTF.

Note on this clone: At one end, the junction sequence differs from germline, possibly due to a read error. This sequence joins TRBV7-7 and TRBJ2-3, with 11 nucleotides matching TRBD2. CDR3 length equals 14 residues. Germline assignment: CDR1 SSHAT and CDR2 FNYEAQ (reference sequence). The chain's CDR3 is CASSLAGGADTQYF. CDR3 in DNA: TGTGCTAGCAGCTTAGCGGGGGGGGCAGATACGCAGTATTTT.

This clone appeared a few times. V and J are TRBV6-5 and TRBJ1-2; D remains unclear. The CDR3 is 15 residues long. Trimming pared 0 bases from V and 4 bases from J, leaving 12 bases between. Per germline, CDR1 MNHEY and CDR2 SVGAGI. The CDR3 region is CASSYSEEYGYGYTF. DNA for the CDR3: TGTGCCAGCAGTTACTCGGAAGAGTATGGCTATGGCTACACCTTC.

Written as DNA, the CDR3 is TGTGCCAGCAGCTTCCGGACAGCTGGAAACACCATATATTTT. It translates to CASSFRTAGNTIYF. The V and J genes are TRBV5-8 and TRBJ1-3, with TRBD1 as a possible D gene (6 bases). Trimming pared 2 bases from V and 2 bases from J, leaving 8 bases between. Germline CDR1 reads SGHTS; CDR2 reads YDEGEE. This CDR3 has 14 residues.

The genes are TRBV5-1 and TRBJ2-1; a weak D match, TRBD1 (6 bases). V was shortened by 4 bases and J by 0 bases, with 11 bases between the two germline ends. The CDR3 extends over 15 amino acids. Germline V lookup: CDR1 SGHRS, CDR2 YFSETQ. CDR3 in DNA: TGCGCCAGCAGCGAGGGACAAAACTCCTACAATGAGCAGTTCTTC. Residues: CASSEGQNSYNEQFF.

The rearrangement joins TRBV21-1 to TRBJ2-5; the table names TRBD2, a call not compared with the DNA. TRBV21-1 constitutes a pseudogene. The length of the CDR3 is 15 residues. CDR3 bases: TGTGCCAGCAGCAAAGGGCCTAGCGGTCGAGAGACCCAGTACTTC. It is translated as CASSKGPSGRETQYF.

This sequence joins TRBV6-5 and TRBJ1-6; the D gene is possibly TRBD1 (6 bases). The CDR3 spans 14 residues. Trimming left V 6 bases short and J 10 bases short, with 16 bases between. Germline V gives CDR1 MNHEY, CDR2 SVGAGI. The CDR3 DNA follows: TGTGCCAGCAGCCGCGACAGGCCCCAATCACCCCTCCACTTT. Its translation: CASSRDRPQSPLHF.

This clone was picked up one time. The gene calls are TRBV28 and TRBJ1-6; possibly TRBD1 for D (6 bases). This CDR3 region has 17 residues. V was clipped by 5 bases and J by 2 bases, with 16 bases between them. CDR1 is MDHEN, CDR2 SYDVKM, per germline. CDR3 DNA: TGTGCCAGCAGTCCGCAAACAGGGCACACCTATAATTCACCCCTCCACTTT. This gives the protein CASSPQTGHTYNSPLHF.

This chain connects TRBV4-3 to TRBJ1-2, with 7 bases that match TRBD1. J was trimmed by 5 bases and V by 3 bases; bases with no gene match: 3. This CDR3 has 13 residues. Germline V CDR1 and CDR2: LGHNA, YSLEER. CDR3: CASSQDRLYGYTF. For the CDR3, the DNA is TGCGCCAGCAGCCAGGACAGGTTATATGGCTACACCTTC.

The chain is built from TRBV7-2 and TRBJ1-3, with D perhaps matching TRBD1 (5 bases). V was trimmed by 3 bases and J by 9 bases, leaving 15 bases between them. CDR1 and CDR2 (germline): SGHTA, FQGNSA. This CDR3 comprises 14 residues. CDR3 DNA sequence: TGTGCCAGCAGCTTTTGGGGGTCCGCGATCACCATATATTTT. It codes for CASSFWGSAITIYF.

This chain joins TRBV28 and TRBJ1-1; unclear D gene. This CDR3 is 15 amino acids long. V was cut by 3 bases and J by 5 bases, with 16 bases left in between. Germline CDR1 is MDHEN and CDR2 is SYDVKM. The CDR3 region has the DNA TGTGCCAGCAGTTTGTCTCATGCAAGTGTGACTGAAGCTTTCTTT. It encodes CASSLSHASVTEAFF.

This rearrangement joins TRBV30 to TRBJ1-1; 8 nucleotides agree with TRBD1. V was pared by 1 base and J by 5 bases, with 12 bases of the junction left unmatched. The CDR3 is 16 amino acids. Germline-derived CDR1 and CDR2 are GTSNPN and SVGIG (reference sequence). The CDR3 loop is CAWSDRDRKSGTEAFF. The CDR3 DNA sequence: TGTGCCTGGAGTGACCGGGACAGGAAAAGCGGGACTGAAGCTTTCTTT.

CDR3 sequence: CAISADRVDGYTF. For the CDR3, the DNA is TGTGCCATCAGTGCGGACAGGGTGGATGGCTACACCTTC. The chain carries TRBV10-3 and TRBJ1-2, with 8 bases aligning to TRBD1. The CDR3 is 13 residues long. From germline, CDR1 is ENHRY and CDR2 SYGVKD. Trimming removed 4 bases from V and 6 bases from J; junction bases left unmatched: 4.

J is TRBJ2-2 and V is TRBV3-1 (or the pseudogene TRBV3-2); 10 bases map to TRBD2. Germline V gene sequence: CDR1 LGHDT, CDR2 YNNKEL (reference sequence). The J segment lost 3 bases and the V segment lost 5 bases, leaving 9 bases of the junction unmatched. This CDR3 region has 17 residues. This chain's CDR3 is CASSGGRLAGYTGELFF. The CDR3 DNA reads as TGTGCCAGCAGCGGCGGAAGACTAGCGGGTTACACCGGGGAGCTGTTTTTT.

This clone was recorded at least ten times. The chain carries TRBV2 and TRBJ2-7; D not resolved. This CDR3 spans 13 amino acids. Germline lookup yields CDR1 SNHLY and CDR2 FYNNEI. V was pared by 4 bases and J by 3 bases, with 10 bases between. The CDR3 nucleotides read TGTGCCAGCAGTGCACCGGCAGACTACGAGCAGTACTTC. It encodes CASSAPADYEQYF.

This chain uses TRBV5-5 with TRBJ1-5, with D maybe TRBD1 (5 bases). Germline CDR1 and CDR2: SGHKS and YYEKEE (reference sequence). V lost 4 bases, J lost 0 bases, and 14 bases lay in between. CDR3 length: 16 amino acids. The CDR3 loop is CASSRGHTNSNQPQHF. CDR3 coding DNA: TGTGCCAGCAGCCGAGGACACACTAATAGCAATCAGCCCCAGCATTTT.